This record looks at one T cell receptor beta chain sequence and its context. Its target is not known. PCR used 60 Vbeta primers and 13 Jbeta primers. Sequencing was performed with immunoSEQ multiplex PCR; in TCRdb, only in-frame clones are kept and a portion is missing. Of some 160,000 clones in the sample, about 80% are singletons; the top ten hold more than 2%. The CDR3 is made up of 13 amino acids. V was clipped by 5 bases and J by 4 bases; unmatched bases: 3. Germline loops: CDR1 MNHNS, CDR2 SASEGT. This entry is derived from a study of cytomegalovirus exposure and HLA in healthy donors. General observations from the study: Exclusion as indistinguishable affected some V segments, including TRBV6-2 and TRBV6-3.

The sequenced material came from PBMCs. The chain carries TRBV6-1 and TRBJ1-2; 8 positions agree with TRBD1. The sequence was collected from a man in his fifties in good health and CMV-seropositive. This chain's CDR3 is CASSLTGGYGYTF. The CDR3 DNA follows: TGTGCCAGCAGTCTTACAGGGGGCTATGGCTACACCTTC.